Listed here are 27 T cell receptor beta chains from one sample, sequenced in a study of shared clonotypes between healthy human individuals. Assay used: immunoSEQ multiplex PCR; TCRdb lists only in-frame clones, some missing. This repertoire shows 2.3 million or so clones, 85% to 95% found once; its top ten account for approximately 0.4%. Sample: naive CD4+ T cells from PBMCs. Indicated subset: CD45RA+ positively selected. These receptors were taken from a man younger than 35 in good health. Some clones in this sample may be carry-over from other donors' samples.

V is TRBV4-1 and J is TRBJ2-1; D is unclear. In germline, CDR1 is MGHRA, CDR2 YSYEKL. CDR3 length: 15 amino acids. The germline V and J ends were trimmed by 0 bases and 10 bases, with 16 bases remaining between them. CDR3 sequence: CASSQDAEYNSEQFF. In DNA, the CDR3 is TGCGCCAGCAGCCAAGATGCGGAGTACAATTCGGAGCAGTTCTTC.

In DNA form, the CDR3 reads TGTGCCACCCAGGCCGGGACTAGCGGCCACGAGCAGTACTTC. Its translation: CATQAGTSGHEQYF. The V and J genes are TRBV10-3 and TRBJ2-7; TRBD2 agrees at 11 bases. CDR3 size: 14 residues. The germline V gene encodes CDR1 ENHRY and CDR2 SYGVKD. V gave up 10 bases and J gave up 5 bases; unmatched junction bases: 10.

Regarding this clone: Other DNA sequences from this sample encode an identical CDR3 as well. The chain is built from TRBV11-2 and TRBJ2-7, with 7 bases aligning to TRBD2. The CDR3 is 14 amino acids. Looked up from germline, CDR1 is SGHAT and CDR2 is FQNNGV. V dropped 2 bases and J dropped 3; count of bases not matched to a gene: 4. This CDR3 is CASSLSGTVYEQYF. In DNA form, the CDR3 reads TGTGCCAGCAGCTTAAGCGGGACGGTCTACGAGCAGTACTTC.

CDR3 sequence (DNA): TGTGCCAGCAGCGGCGGCGGGGGATGGACTGAAGCTTTCTTT. As protein: CASSGGGGWTEAFF. The chain combines TRBV2 with TRBJ1-1; D may be TRBD1 (5 bases). In germline, CDR1 is SNHLY, CDR2 FYNNEI. The CDR3 consists of 14 residues. V lost 6 bases and J lost 5, with 16 bases in between.

V is TRBV5-1 and J is TRBJ2-1; D not certain. Germline assignment: CDR1 SGHRS and CDR2 YFSETQ. The V end lost 2 bases, the J end lost 0 bases, and 12 bases lay between the germline ends. The CDR3 consists of 16 residues. For the CDR3, the DNA is TGCGCCAGCAGCTTATACACATCGAGCTCCTACAATGAGCAGTTCTTC. It translates to CASSLYTSSSYNEQFF.

This sequence joins TRBV25-1 and TRBJ1-1; a possible D gene is TRBD1 (6 bases). This CDR3 has 13 amino acids. Germline loops: CDR1 MGHDK, CDR2 SYGVNS. V shed 2 bases and J shed 6 bases, with 10 bases lying between them. CDR3 DNA: TGTGCCAGCAGTGAACCCGGGACACCTGAAGCTTTCTTT. It specifies CASSEPGTPEAFF.

The chain employs TRBV5-5 and TRBJ2-7; D possibly corresponds to TRBD2 (6 bases). Trimming shortened V by 4 bases and J by 2 bases, and 16 bases separated the two germline ends. Germline values: CDR1 SGHKS, CDR2 YYEKEE (reference sequence). CDR3 size: 15 residues. The CDR3 DNA reads TGTGCCAGCAGCCAGGAGGCGGGGATCCCCTACGAGCAGTACTTC. Residues: CASSQEAGIPYEQYF.

J is TRBJ1-2 and V is TRBV28; D may be TRBD1 (6 bases). The V gene lost 7 bases and the J gene lost 6 bases, with 15 bases spanning the gap. This CDR3 is 13 amino acids long. Germline CDR1 is MDHEN and CDR2 is SYDVKM. The CDR3, as DNA: TGTGCCAGCACCGGAGGGGGGGCCCATGGCTACACCTTC. Its translation: CASTGGGAHGYTF.

This rearrangement joins TRBV27 to TRBJ2-7, with D possibly being TRBD2 (5 bases). Germline V lookup: CDR1 MNHEY, CDR2 SMNVEV (reference sequence). The CDR3 extends over 13 amino acids. Trimming pared 2 bases from V and 3 bases from J, leaving 8 bases between. This CDR3 reads CASSLKRFYEQYF. The CDR3 nucleotides read TGTGCCAGCAGTTTAAAGCGGTTCTACGAGCAGTACTTC.

This rearrangement joins TRBV30 to TRBJ2-7; D might be TRBD1 or TRBD2, each matching 5 bases. The CDR3 is 16 residues long. Germline CDR1 GTSNPN, CDR2 SVGIG (reference sequence). V lost 3 bases, J lost 0 bases, and 18 bases lay in between. The CDR3 here is CAWSLSWDASSYEQYF. Here the CDR3 DNA reads TGTGCCTGGAGCCTGTCCTGGGACGCCAGCTCCTACGAGCAGTACTTC.

The chain links TRBV7-9 to TRBJ2-3; D is uncertain. The CDR3 loop spans 13 amino acids. From germline, CDR1 is SEHNR and CDR2 FQNEAQ (reference sequence). The germline V and J ends were trimmed by 1 base and 4 bases, with 6 bases remaining between them. CDR3 region: CASSLVSPDTQYF. The DNA of the CDR3 is TGTGCCAGCAGCTTAGTTTCCCCAGATACGCAGTATTTT.

The CDR3 protein is CASRDSSLQETQYF. The CDR3 region has the DNA TGTGCCAGCCGGGACAGCAGTTTACAAGAGACCCAGTACTTC. The chain links TRBV28 to TRBJ2-5, with 7 positions matching TRBD1. The germline CDR1 and CDR2 sequences are MDHEN and SYDVKM. The CDR3 sequence is 14 residues long. The J segment lost 2 bases and the V segment lost 8 bases, leaving 8 bases of the junction unmatched.

The chain recombines TRBV9 with TRBJ2-3; D is perhaps TRBD2 (5 bases). Germline values: CDR1 SGDLS, CDR2 YYNGEE. The CDR3 is 13 residues long. Deletions cut 3 bases from V and 5 bases from J, with 10 bases between. CDR3 region: CASSAVGGDTQYF. The CDR3 nucleotides are TGTGCCAGCAGCGCCGTCGGAGGAGATACGCAGTATTTT.

The J gene is TRBJ1-5, the V gene TRBV2; D possibly corresponds to TRBD1 (6 bases). Germline assignment: CDR1 SNHLY and CDR2 FYNNEI. Trimming took off 6 bases at V and 3 bases at J, with 15 bases between the two ends. This CDR3 comprises 15 residues. This CDR3 reads CASRRPTGFNQPQHF. The CDR3 nucleotides read TGTGCCAGCAGGCGACCGACAGGTTTCAATCAGCCCCAGCATTTT.

In its sample, this clone was seen once. The chain recombines TRBV27 with TRBJ2-7, with D uncertain. The germline V gene has CDR1 MNHEY and CDR2 SMNVEV (reference sequence). This CDR3 is built from 14 residues. V was pared by 3 bases and J by 3 bases, with 12 bases between. The CDR3 bases are TGTGCCAGCAGTTTTATGGGCACGGACTACGAGCAGTACTTC. Translated: CASSFMGTDYEQYF.

The chain uses TRBV4-2 and TRBJ2-1; TRBD2 aligns across 10 bases. Trimming at V came to 0 bases and at J to 4 bases, leaving 3 bases not matched to a gene. The CDR3 is made up of 16 amino acids. In germline, CDR1 is LGHNA, CDR2 YNFKEQ. CDR3: CASSQDVTSGYNEQFF. The DNA of the CDR3 is TGTGCCAGCAGCCAAGACGTGACTAGCGGGTACAATGAGCAGTTCTTC.

This clone is a singleton in its sample. The V call is TRBV5-6, the J call TRBJ2-5; D is ambiguous. The CDR3 consists of 16 residues. Germline CDR1 and CDR2: SGHDT and YYEEEE. Trimming stripped 3 bases from V and 4 bases from J, with 19 bases between. As DNA, the CDR3 is TGTGCCAGCAGCTGGAACCCTCGGGTAAGAGGAGAGACCCAGTACTTC. This encodes CASSWNPRVRGETQYF.

The chain joins TRBV7-9 to TRBJ2-5; D possibly corresponds to TRBD2 (6 bases). The CDR3 runs 14 residues. Germline loops: CDR1 SEHNR, CDR2 FQNEAQ (reference sequence). V lost 3 bases to trimming and J lost 5 bases, with 13 bases between them. DNA of the CDR3: TGTGCCAGCAGCTTGGGACGGGAGATCGAGACCCAGTACTTC. Translating gives CASSLGREIETQYF.

The rearrangement joins TRBV7-3 to TRBJ2-7; 9 bases match TRBD1. Looked up from germline, CDR1 is SGHTA and CDR2 is FQGTGA. V shed 6 bases, J shed 3 bases, and the junction held 9 bases outside the gene matches. This CDR3 has 15 residues. The CDR3 protein is CASSFTGTGIYEQYF. The CDR3 nucleotides read TGTGCCAGCAGTTTCACCGGGACAGGGATCTACGAGCAGTACTTC.

On this clone itself: The identical CDR3 is also encoded by other nucleotide sequences in the sample. The gene calls are TRBV5-1 and TRBJ2-7, with TRBD1 matching 10 bases. The CDR3 consists of 14 residues. V shed 4 bases, J shed 5 bases, and the junction held 6 bases outside the gene matches. Germline CDR1 is SGHRS and CDR2 is YFSETQ. CDR3 in amino acids: CASSTRDRGDEQYF. CDR3 nucleotides: TGCGCCAGCAGCACCCGGGACAGGGGAGACGAGCAGTACTTC.

The chain employs TRBV7-9 and TRBJ1-5; D uncertain. CDR3 length: 15 amino acids. The V gene lost 5 bases and the J gene lost 0 bases, with 11 bases spanning the gap. Per germline, CDR1 SEHNR and CDR2 FQNEAQ (reference sequence). This CDR3 reads CASSIKGDSNQPQHF. The CDR3 region has the DNA TGTGCCAGCAGCATAAAGGGCGATAGCAATCAGCCCCAGCATTTT.

J is TRBJ1-2 and V is TRBV14; the D is unclear. CDR1 and CDR2 (germline): SGHDN, FVKESK. The CDR3 has 13 residues. V gave up 3 bases and J gave up 6 bases, with 11 bases separating them. CDR3 residues: CASSQLFGDGYTF. The CDR3 region has the DNA TGTGCCAGCAGCCAGTTATTTGGGGATGGCTACACCTTC.

V usage is TRBV28 and J usage is TRBJ2-6, with TRBD1 matching 7 bases. Trimming removed 5 bases from V and 1 base from J; junction bases left unmatched: 2. Germline assignment: CDR1 MDHEN and CDR2 SYDVKM. There are 15 residues in the CDR3. The CDR3 region is CASSEQGSGANVLTF. The DNA for the CDR3 is TGTGCCAGCAGTGAACAGGGGTCTGGGGCCAACGTCCTGACTTTC.

The V and J genes are TRBV28 and TRBJ1-5; 8 bases align to TRBD1. V was pared by 6 bases and J by 5 bases, with 9 bases of the junction left unmatched. Germline-derived CDR1 and CDR2 are MDHEN and SYDVKM. The CDR3 loop spans 15 amino acids. The CDR3 nucleotides read TGTGCCAGCAGCTATTTCCGGGACAGGCATCAGCCCCAGCATTTT. This encodes CASSYFRDRHQPQHF.

The CDR3 DNA reads TGTGCCAGCTCGTACGCTAGCGGGTCGGGAGGGCGCTCCTACAATGAGCAGTTCTTC. It is translated as CASSYASGSGGRSYNEQFF. This chain links TRBV18 with TRBJ2-1; the match to TRBD2 covers 8 bases. J gave up 0 bases and V 6 bases, and 16 bases lay outside the gene matches. This CDR3 contains 19 residues. Germline assignment: CDR1 KGHSH and CDR2 LQKENI.

The chain uses TRBV28 and TRBJ1-1; 8 nucleotides align to TRBD1. Germline loops: CDR1 MDHEN, CDR2 SYDVKM. The CDR3 contains 14 residues. Trimming cost V 3 bases and J 10 bases; bases outside gene matches: 10. This CDR3 is CASSFYRGNVGAFF. Written as DNA, the CDR3 is TGTGCCAGCAGTTTTTACAGGGGGAATGTCGGAGCTTTCTTT.

This chain uses TRBV4-1 with TRBJ1-3; D gene ambiguous. V lost 1 base to trimming and J lost 0 bases, with 13 bases between them. The CDR3 is 17 amino acids. Germline CDR1 reads MGHRA; CDR2 reads YSYEKL. CDR3 DNA: TGCGCCAGCAGCCAAGGTCCCACAAGGAGCTCTGGAAACACCATATATTTT. It encodes CASSQGPTRSSGNTIYF.